The rows below give T cell receptor beta chains drawn from one sample of a study of blood T cell repertoires in COVID-19. Assay used: immunoSEQ multiplex PCR; TCRdb lists only in-frame clones, some missing. In the table there are about 170,000 clones, about four fifths of which are singletons. Sequenced: peripheral blood. The receptors shown here come from a woman aged 80 or over with acute or convalescent COVID-19. CDR3s include the opening cysteine and the closing phenylalanine or tryptophan. Each record gives: D gene, clone size, J gene, V gene, CDR3 DNA, CDR3 protein. D genes are given only for firm matches. Where a row states a size, it is once, few, many or the class of an expanded clone; other rows omit it.

TRBD1 | . | TRBJ1-2 | TRBV30 | TGTGCCTTATACCGGGACAGGAGCCTCAACTATGGCTACACCTTC | CALYRDRSLNYGYTF
. | . | TRBJ1-4 | TRBV15 | TGTGCCACCAGCAGAGATAGTAATGAAAAACTGTTTTTT | CATSRDSNEKLFF
TRBD1 | once | TRBJ2-7 | TRBV7-8 | TGTGCCAGCAGCCATGGGACAGGTGGCGAGCAGTACTTC | CASSHGTGGEQYF
TRBD2 | . | TRBJ2-2 | TRBV19 | TGTGCCAGTCGGGCGGGAGGGACCGGGGAGCTGTTTTTT | CASRAGGTGELFF
. | . | TRBJ1-2 | TRBV19 | TGTGCCAGTGCTGGGGGGAATTTAATTGGCTACACCTTC | CASAGGNLIGYTF
. | . | TRBJ2-2 | TRBV7-2 | TGTGCCAGCAGCAGCCCCGGGGGTGCTGAGACCGGGGAGCTGTTTTTT | CASSSPGGAETGELFF
TRBD2 | . | TRBJ2-1 | TRBV7-2 | TGTGCCAGCAGCTTAACTAGCGGGGAAATCAATGAGCAGTTCTTC | CASSLTSGEINEQFF
TRBD1 | . | TRBJ2-7 | TRBV5-1 | TGCGCCAGCAGCCCCTCCGGGACAGGGGGTTACGAGCAGTACTTC | CASSPSGTGGYEQYF
TRBD1 | few | TRBJ1-2 | TRBV19 | TGTGCCAGTAGTGCAAGACAGGGGGCAGGGTACGGCTACACCTTC | CASSARQGAGYGYTF
. | . | TRBJ2-3 | TRBV4-2 | TGTGCCAGCAGCCAAGGGACTATAGTTAGCACAGATACGCAGTATTTT | CASSQGTIVSTDTQYF